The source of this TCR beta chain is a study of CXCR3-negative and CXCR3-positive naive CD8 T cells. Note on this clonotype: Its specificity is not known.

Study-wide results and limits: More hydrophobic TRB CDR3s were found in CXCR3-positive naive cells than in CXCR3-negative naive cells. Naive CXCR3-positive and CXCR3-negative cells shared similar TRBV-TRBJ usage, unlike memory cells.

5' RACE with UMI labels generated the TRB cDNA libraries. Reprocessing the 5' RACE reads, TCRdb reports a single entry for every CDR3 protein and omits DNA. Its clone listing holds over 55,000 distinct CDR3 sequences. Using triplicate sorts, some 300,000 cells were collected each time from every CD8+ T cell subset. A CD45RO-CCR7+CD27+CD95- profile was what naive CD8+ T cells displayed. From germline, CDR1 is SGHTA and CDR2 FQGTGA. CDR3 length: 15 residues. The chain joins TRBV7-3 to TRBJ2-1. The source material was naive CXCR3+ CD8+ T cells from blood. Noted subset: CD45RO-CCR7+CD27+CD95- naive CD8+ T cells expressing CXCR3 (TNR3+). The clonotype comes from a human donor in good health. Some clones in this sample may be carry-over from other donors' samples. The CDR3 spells CASSLGLSSYNEQFF.